Listed below are T cell receptor beta chains from one sample, sequenced in a study of blood T cell repertoires in COVID-19. Assay: immunoSEQ multiplex PCR; the TCRdb copy retains only in-frame clones and omits some. Here the sample spans approximately 210,000 clones, roughly 81% being singletons. The sequencing sample was made of peripheral blood. The receptors here all came from a woman aged 45-60 years with active or convalescent COVID-19. Each CDR3 is given with its conserved first and last residue. A D gene is named only where the DNA matches it firmly. Clone size is shown for a subset of rows, as once, few, many or a class of expanded clone.

d_call: TRBD2; clone_size: few; v_call: TRBV4-2; j_call: TRBJ2-1; cdr3_aa: CASSLGTSVLEQFF; cdr3_nt: TGTGCCAGCAGCCTTGGCACTAGCGTTCTTGAGCAGTTCTTC
d_call: NA; clone_size: NA; v_call: TRBV19; j_call: TRBJ1-1; cdr3_aa: CAANREGYAEAFF; cdr3_nt: TGTGCCGCCAACAGGGAAGGCTACGCTGAAGCTTTCTTT
d_call: TRBD1; clone_size: NA; v_call: TRBV3-1/TRBV3-2; j_call: TRBJ1-1; cdr3_aa: CASEGQGRSEAFF; cdr3_nt: TGTGCCAGCGAAGGACAGGGGAGGTCTGAAGCTTTCTTT
d_call: TRBD1; clone_size: NA; v_call: TRBV5-4; j_call: TRBJ1-1; cdr3_aa: CASSSPDRVTTEAFF; cdr3_nt: TGTGCCAGCAGCTCCCCGGACAGGGTTACCACTGAAGCTTTCTTT
d_call: TRBD2; clone_size: NA; v_call: TRBV5-1; j_call: TRBJ2-5; cdr3_aa: CASSEGLAGGRETQYF; cdr3_nt: TGCGCCAGCAGCGAGGGACTAGCGGGAGGTCGGGAGACCCAGTACTTC
d_call: TRBD1; clone_size: once; v_call: TRBV18; j_call: TRBJ1-6; cdr3_aa: CASSPSQGDLPLHF; cdr3_nt: TGTGCCAGCTCACCATCCCAGGGGGATTTACCCCTCCACTTT
d_call: TRBD1; clone_size: NA; v_call: TRBV6-1; j_call: TRBJ2-2; cdr3_aa: CASSEALGQGGGELFF; cdr3_nt: TGTGCCAGCAGTGAAGCGCTGGGACAGGGTGGCGGGGAGCTGTTTTTT
d_call: TRBD2; clone_size: NA; v_call: TRBV5-4; j_call: TRBJ2-5; cdr3_aa: CASSSGTIQDTQYF; cdr3_nt: TGTGCCAGCAGCTCCGGGACTATTCAAGATACCCAGTACTTC
d_call: TRBD2; clone_size: few; v_call: TRBV10-3; j_call: TRBJ2-3; cdr3_aa: CAISALSGRPSYF; cdr3_nt: TGTGCCATCAGTGCGCTTAGCGGGAGGCCTTCGTATTTT
d_call: TRBD1; clone_size: NA; v_call: TRBV6-5; j_call: TRBJ1-5; cdr3_aa: CASTTGTGGQPQHF; cdr3_nt: TGTGCCAGCACCACTGGGACAGGGGGACAGCCCCAGCATTTT
d_call: NA; clone_size: NA; v_call: TRBV3-1/TRBV3-2; j_call: TRBJ1-2; cdr3_aa: CASSQVRKGHYGYTF; cdr3_nt: TGTGCCAGCAGCCAAGTTCGAAAGGGGCACTATGGCTACACCTTC
d_call: NA; clone_size: NA; v_call: TRBV5-1; j_call: TRBJ1-4; cdr3_aa: CASSPGDLWTNEKLFF; cdr3_nt: TGCGCCAGCAGCCCGGGTGATCTGTGGACTAATGAAAAACTGTTTTTT
d_call: TRBD2; clone_size: NA; v_call: TRBV27; j_call: TRBJ2-3; cdr3_aa: CASSLFLAGTDTQYF; cdr3_nt: TGTGCCAGCAGTTTATTCCTAGCGGGAACGGATACGCAGTATTTT
d_call: TRBD2; clone_size: NA; v_call: TRBV7-7; j_call: TRBJ2-7; cdr3_aa: CASSPAGGPYEQYF; cdr3_nt: TGTGCCAGCAGCCCAGCGGGAGGCCCCTACGAGCAGTACTTC
d_call: TRBD1; clone_size: many; v_call: TRBV6-5; j_call: TRBJ1-3; cdr3_aa: CASSYRRTGDGNTIYF; cdr3_nt: TGTGCCAGCAGTTACCGTCGGACAGGGGACGGAAACACCATATATTTT
d_call: TRBD1; clone_size: NA; v_call: TRBV6-5; j_call: TRBJ2-3; cdr3_aa: CASREDRVSDTQYF; cdr3_nt: TGTGCCAGCAGGGAGGACAGGGTCTCAGATACGCAGTATTTT
d_call: TRBD1; clone_size: NA; v_call: TRBV27; j_call: TRBJ1-1; cdr3_aa: CASKPWTGGRDTEAFF; cdr3_nt: TGTGCCAGCAAACCCTGGACAGGGGGCCGGGACACTGAAGCTTTCTTT
d_call: NA; clone_size: NA; v_call: TRBV2; j_call: TRBJ2-3; cdr3_aa: CASSDARPGISSTDTQYF; cdr3_nt: TGTGCCAGCAGCGACGCCAGACCAGGGATTTCTAGCACAGATACGCAGTATTTT
d_call: NA; clone_size: NA; v_call: TRBV19; j_call: TRBJ2-6; cdr3_aa: CASSMRTPGANVLTF; cdr3_nt: TGTGCCAGTAGTATGAGAACTCCTGGGGCCAACGTCCTGACTTTC
d_call: TRBD1; clone_size: NA; v_call: TRBV25-1; j_call: TRBJ1-2; cdr3_aa: CASSAPRQGVYGYTF; cdr3_nt: TGTGCCAGCAGTGCACCGAGACAGGGGGTGTATGGCTACACCTTC
d_call: NA; clone_size: NA; v_call: TRBV10-1; j_call: TRBJ2-7; cdr3_aa: CASSAGQRGTYEQYF; cdr3_nt: TGCGCCAGCAGTGCTGGACAGAGGGGGACCTACGAGCAGTACTTC
d_call: TRBD1; clone_size: NA; v_call: TRBV19; j_call: TRBJ1-1; cdr3_aa: CASSDRANTEAFF; cdr3_nt: TGTGCCAGTAGTGACAGGGCAAACACTGAAGCTTTCTTT
d_call: NA; clone_size: NA; v_call: TRBV7-9; j_call: TRBJ2-5; cdr3_aa: CASSIYETQYF; cdr3_nt: TGTGCCAGCAGTATCTACGAGACCCAGTACTTC
d_call: NA; clone_size: NA; v_call: TRBV7-2; j_call: TRBJ2-1; cdr3_aa: CASSSGGLYNEQFF; cdr3_nt: TGTGCCAGCAGCAGTGGCGGGCTTTACAATGAGCAGTTCTTC
d_call: TRBD2; clone_size: NA; v_call: TRBV7-3; j_call: TRBJ2-2; cdr3_aa: CASSSSGRNTGELFF; cdr3_nt: TGTGCCAGCAGTTCTAGCGGGAGGAACACCGGGGAGCTGTTTTTT
d_call: NA; clone_size: NA; v_call: TRBV28; j_call: TRBJ1-2; cdr3_aa: CASSLGLYGYTF; cdr3_nt: TGTGCCAGCAGTTTAGGCCTCTATGGCTACACCTTC
d_call: TRBD1; clone_size: NA; v_call: TRBV4-1; j_call: TRBJ1-5; cdr3_aa: CASSQEDRFNQPQHF; cdr3_nt: TGCGCCAGCAGCCAAGAGGACAGGTTTAATCAGCCCCAGCATTTT
d_call: NA; clone_size: NA; v_call: TRBV11-3; j_call: TRBJ1-1; cdr3_aa: CASSEVGGTEAFF; cdr3_nt: TGTGCCAGCAGCGAGGTGGGGGGCACTGAAGCTTTCTTT
d_call: NA; clone_size: once; v_call: TRBV29-1; j_call: TRBJ1-3; cdr3_aa: CSGKTSGNTIYF; cdr3_nt: TGCAGCGGTAAGACATCTGGAAACACCATATATTTT
d_call: TRBD1; clone_size: NA; v_call: TRBV6-5; j_call: TRBJ1-6; cdr3_aa: CATGDRGGSPLHF; cdr3_nt: TGTGCCACCGGGGACAGGGGAGGTTCACCCCTCCACTTT
d_call: NA; clone_size: NA; v_call: TRBV6-1; j_call: TRBJ1-4; cdr3_aa: CASSEVGRAPNEKLFF; cdr3_nt: TGTGCCAGCAGTGAAGTCGGGCGGGCCCCTAATGAAAAACTGTTTTTT